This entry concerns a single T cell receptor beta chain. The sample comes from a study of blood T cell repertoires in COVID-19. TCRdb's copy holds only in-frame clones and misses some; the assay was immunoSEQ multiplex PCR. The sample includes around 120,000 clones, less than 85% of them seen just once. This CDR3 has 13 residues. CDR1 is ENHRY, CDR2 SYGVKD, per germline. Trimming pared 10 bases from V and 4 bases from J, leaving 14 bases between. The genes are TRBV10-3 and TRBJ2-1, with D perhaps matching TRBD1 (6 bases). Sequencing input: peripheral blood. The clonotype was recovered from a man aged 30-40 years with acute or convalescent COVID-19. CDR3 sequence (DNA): TGTGCCACCACTCAGGGGAATTACAATGAGCAGTTCTTC. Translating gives CATTQGNYNEQFF.